The 5 T cell receptor beta chains in this list originate from one sample, sequenced in a study of shared clonotypes between healthy human individuals. Generated by immunoSEQ multiplex PCR, the TCRdb table keeps only in-frame clones and is missing some. The sample has about 820,000 clones, roughly 92% seen once. Naive CD8 populations comprised CD45RO-negative cells positively selected for CCR7, excluding terminally differentiated effector memory CD45RA+ cells. The sequenced material came from naive CD8+ T cells sorted from blood. The origin of the receptors is a man aged 25-45 years in good health.

The chain combines TRBV14 with TRBJ2-5; the match to TRBD1 covers 7 bases. Germline CDR1 is SGHDN and CDR2 is FVKESK. The CDR3 spans 17 residues. V shed 4 bases, J shed 4 bases, and the junction held 15 bases outside the gene matches. The CDR3 nucleotides are TGTGCCAGCAGCCCTCCCTGGGGACAGACGGATATAGAGACCCAGTACTTC. Its protein product is CASSPPWGQTDIETQYF.

J is TRBJ1-5 and V is TRBV28, with a weak D call TRBD1 (6 bases). V gave up 7 bases and J gave up 0 bases, with 13 bases separating them. The germline CDR1 and CDR2 sequences are MDHEN and SYDVKM. The CDR3 extends over 15 amino acids. This CDR3 reads CASTLLQGSNQPQHF. The CDR3 coding sequence is TGTGCCAGCACCCTTCTACAGGGTAGCAATCAGCCCCAGCATTTT.

This chain connects TRBV7-9 to TRBJ2-7, with 11 nucleotides matching TRBD2. The germline CDR1 and CDR2 sequences are SEHNR and FQNEAQ (reference sequence). This CDR3 is 16 amino acids long. With V trimmed by 1 base and J by 1 base, 3 bases remained unmatched. The CDR3 DNA reads as TGTGCCAGCAGCTTAGTAGCGGGAGGGCCTTCCTACGAGCAGTACTTC. It yields the protein CASSLVAGGPSYEQYF.

The CDR3 region has the DNA TGTGCCAGCTGGAACAGGCCCGGGGAGCTGTTTTTT. Protein: CASWNRPGELFF. The chain couples TRBV27 to TRBJ2-2; tentatively, D is TRBD1 (5 bases). Per the germline V gene, CDR1 is MNHEY and CDR2 is SMNVEV (reference sequence). Trimming cost V 8 bases and J 6 bases, with 10 bases left between them. CDR3 size: 12 residues.

The gene calls are TRBV27 and TRBJ2-2; no clear D gene. The length of the CDR3 is 14 residues. V lost 4 bases and J 10 bases, leaving 16 bases between the germline ends. The germline V gene encodes CDR1 MNHEY and CDR2 SMNVEV (reference sequence). The CDR3 sequence is CASSYSWVPEELFF. The DNA for the CDR3 is TGTGCCAGCAGTTACTCCTGGGTGCCCGAGGAGCTGTTTTTT.